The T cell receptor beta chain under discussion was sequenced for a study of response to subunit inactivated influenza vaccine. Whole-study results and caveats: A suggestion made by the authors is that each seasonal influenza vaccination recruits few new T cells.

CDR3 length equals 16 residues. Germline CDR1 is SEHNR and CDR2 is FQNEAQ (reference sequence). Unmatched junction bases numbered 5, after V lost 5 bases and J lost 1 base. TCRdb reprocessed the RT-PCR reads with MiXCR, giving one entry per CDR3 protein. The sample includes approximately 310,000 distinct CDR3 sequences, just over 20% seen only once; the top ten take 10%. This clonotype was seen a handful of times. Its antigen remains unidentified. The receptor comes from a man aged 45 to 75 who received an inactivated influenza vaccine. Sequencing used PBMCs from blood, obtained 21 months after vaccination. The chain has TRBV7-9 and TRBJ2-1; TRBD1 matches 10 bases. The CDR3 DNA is TGTGCCAGCAGCGGAAGGACAGGGGGTTCCTACAATGAGCAGTTCTTC. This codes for CASSGRTGGSYNEQFF.